This T cell receptor beta chain appears in the sequencing data of a study of blood T cell repertoires in COVID-19 (dated by TCRdb to 2019 to 2021). Looking at the study overall: Samples from collaborators originated in the United States, Italy and Spain and spanned both the acute and convalescent phases of COVID-19. The material from the prospective study consisted of cDNA or gDNA derived from T cells, B-cell-depleted T cells, or PBMCs. The dataset comprised deeply sampled blood TCRbeta repertoires from subjects exposed to, actively infected with, or recovered from COVID-19. The repertoires were made available in a free public database intended to serve as a resource for research on the immune response to SARS-CoV-2. Samples were obtained from the ongoing ImmuneRACE study (first 160 participants) and from some 1,300 subjects provided by 6 global collaborators. Sample metadata almost always included a de-identified subject ID, COVID-19 status, age in years and sex. Where available, HLA class I and class II types were obtained from metadata supplied by the sample provider rather than from assay-based typing.

The immunoSEQ Assay, a bias-controlled multiplex PCR, was used to amplify TCRbeta CDR3 regions from genomic DNA. The original pipeline was this. Nucleated cell counts per sample were estimated from amplification of reference gene primers within the assay. To quantify the absolute abundance of each unique TCRbeta CDR3 rearrangement, sequence reads were collapsed and filtered. For each sample, productive Simpson clonality was calculated as the square root of Simpson's diversity index across productive rearrangements. TCRdb retrieved this table from immuneACCESS and kept in-frame rearrangements only. Not all clones are present; in checked studies, unresolved V genes account for under half, and no reason is known for the remainder. That table gives V, J and clone size, and the DNA gave D and trimming. The sample profile shows 260,000 or so clones; approximately 88% of them were found once. More than 0.55% of the sample is held by the ten biggest clonotypes.

Study-level results and caveats: How much clinical and demographic metadata was included differed by source and by participant, and the metadata was provided uncurated.

This clone was detected only a few times. Its specific antigen is unknown. No base quality values were provided; no much bigger clone lies one nucleotide off. The CDR3 covers 13 residues, taking in both the cysteine and the phenylalanine. CDR3 DNA only is kept here, 39 bases in frame from base 1. The germline V gene (reference sequence) sets CDR1 to SGHNT and CDR2 to YYREEE. Deletion took 4 bases off V and 6 bases off J, with a span of 14 bases between the germline ends. Whole blood was collected in K2EDTA tubes by collaborating institutions according to the institutions' own protocols. Collaborator samples were shipped for TCRbeta analysis as frozen whole blood, isolated PBMCs, or DNA extracted from either sample type.

The rearranged chain carries TRBV5-4 and TRBJ2-7, with the D gene too uncertain to name. This clonotype was sampled from a human donor in a cohort sampled during active COVID-19. The sequenced sample was peripheral blood. The CDR3 protein is CASSGQMTLEQYF. The nucleotides read TGTGCCAGCAGCGGGCAAATGACGCTCGAGCAGTACTTC.